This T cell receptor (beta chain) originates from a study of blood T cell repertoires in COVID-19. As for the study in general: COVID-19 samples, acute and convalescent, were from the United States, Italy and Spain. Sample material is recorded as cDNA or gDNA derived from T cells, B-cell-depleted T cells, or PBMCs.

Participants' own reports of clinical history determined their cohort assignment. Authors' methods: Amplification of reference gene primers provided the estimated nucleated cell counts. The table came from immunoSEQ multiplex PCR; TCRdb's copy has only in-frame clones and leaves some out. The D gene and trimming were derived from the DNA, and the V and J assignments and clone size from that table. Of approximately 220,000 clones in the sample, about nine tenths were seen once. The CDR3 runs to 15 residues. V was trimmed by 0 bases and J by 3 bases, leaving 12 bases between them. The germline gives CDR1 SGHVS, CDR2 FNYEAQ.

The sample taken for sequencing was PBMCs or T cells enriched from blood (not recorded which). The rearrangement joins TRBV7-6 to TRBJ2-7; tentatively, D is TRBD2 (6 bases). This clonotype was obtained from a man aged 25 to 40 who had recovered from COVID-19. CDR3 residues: CASSLAWGTGYEQYF. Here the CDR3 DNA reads TGTGCCAGCAGCTTAGCGTGGGGGACTGGCTACGAGCAGTACTTC.